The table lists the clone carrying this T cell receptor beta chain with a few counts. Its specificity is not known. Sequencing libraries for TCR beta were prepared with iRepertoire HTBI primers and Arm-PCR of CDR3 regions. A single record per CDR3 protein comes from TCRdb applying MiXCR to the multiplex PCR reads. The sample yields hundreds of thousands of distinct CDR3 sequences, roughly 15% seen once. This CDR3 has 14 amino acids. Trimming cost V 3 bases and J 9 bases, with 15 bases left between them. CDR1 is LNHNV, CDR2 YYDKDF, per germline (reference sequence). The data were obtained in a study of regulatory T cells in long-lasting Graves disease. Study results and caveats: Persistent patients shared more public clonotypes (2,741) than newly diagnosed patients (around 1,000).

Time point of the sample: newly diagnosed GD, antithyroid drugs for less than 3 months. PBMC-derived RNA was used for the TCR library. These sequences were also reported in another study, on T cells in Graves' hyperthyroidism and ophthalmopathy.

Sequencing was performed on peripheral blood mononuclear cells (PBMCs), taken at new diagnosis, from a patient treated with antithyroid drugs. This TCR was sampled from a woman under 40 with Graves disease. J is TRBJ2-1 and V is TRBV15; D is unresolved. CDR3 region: CATSSRAGLGEQFF. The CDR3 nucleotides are TGTGCCACCAGCAGCCGGGCTGGGCTAGGTGAGCAGTTCTTC.